Shown below are 2 T cell receptor beta chains from a single sample sequenced in a study of beta chain features in type 1 diabetes. Reverse transcription of all isolated RNA meant that expressed TCRB transcripts were sequenced. Method: immunoSEQ multiplex PCR; TCRdb's copy keeps in-frame clones and lacks some. Here the sample spans approximately 330,000 clones, approximately 10% being singletons. The specimen was naive CD4+ T cells from blood. The receptor set was obtained from a woman aged 25 to 39 in good health.

As to this clone: Other nucleotide sequences in the sample specify the same CDR3. The J gene is TRBJ2-3, the V gene TRBV5-1; 14 bases match TRBD2. V dropped 4 bases and J dropped 4; count of bases not matched to a gene: 5. Germline V gives CDR1 SGHRS, CDR2 YFSETQ. The CDR3 spans 16 residues. The CDR3 region has the DNA TGCGCCAGCAGCCCCGGGACTAGCGGGAGCGCAGATACGCAGTATTTT. The encoded protein is CASSPGTSGSADTQYF.

The chain carries TRBV5-4 and TRBJ2-7; TRBD1 matches at 9 bases. The CDR3 totals 17 residues. Germline-derived CDR1 and CDR2 are SGHNT and YYREEE (reference sequence). The V gene end was trimmed by 3 bases and the J gene end by 2 bases; junction bases not matched to a gene: 12. CDR3 sequence (DNA): TGTGCCAGCAGCTCACCGGGACAGGGAACGGCGGCCTACGAGCAGTACTTC. Its protein product is CASSSPGQGTAAYEQYF.